The clone carrying this T cell receptor (beta chain) turned up a few times. The data belong to a study of blood T cell repertoires in COVID-19. In the study overall: The United States, Italy and Spain were the sources of the acute and convalescent COVID-19 samples.

The assay was immunoSEQ multiplex PCR, and TCRdb's table has in-frame clones only and misses some. The sample includes roughly 350,000 clones, roughly 88% seen only once; the top ten take under 5%. Germline CDR1 MNHNY, CDR2 SVGAGI (reference sequence). Trimming took 0 bases from V and 3 from J, leaving 9 bases between them. The CDR3 loop spans 14 amino acids. The TCR sequence derives from a woman in her forties or fifties with active or convalescent COVID-19. The sequencing sample was made of peripheral blood. The chain uses TRBV6-6 and TRBJ2-7, with unresolved D. CDR3: CASSYSQVNYEQYF. CDR3 bases: TGTGCCAGCAGTTACTCTCAGGTCAACTACGAGCAGTACTTC.